Below are 11 T cell receptor beta chains sequenced from a single sample in a study of T cells after yellow fever vaccination. TCRdb re-called the 5' RACE reads through MiXCR, storing one row per CDR3 protein. The sample includes about 370,000 distinct CDR3 sequences, approximately 10% of them seen just once. Sequenced material: PBMCs, taken on the day of the first yellow fever vaccination. These receptors were taken from a young man who received the YFV17D yellow fever vaccine.

The sample holds a few counts of this clonotype. V and J are TRBV29-1 and TRBJ2-3; D ambiguous. V shed 5 bases and J shed 2 bases, with 14 bases lying between them. Per germline, CDR1 SQVTM and CDR2 ANQGSEA. The CDR3 is 14 residues long. CDR3 sequence (DNA): TGCAGCGTTATTACCCGACCGCTCACAGATACGCAGTATTTT. It encodes CSVITRPLTDTQYF.

This clonotype showed up just a few times. CDR3 residues: CASSRPQGYEQYV. The CDR3 bases are TGTGCCAGCAGTCGCCCACAGGGCTACGAGCAGTACGTC. The rearrangement uses TRBV28 and TRBJ2-7; perhaps TRBD1 as D (6 bases). Between the trimmed V and J ends, which lost 5 bases and 3 bases, there was a span of 11 bases. The germline V gene encodes CDR1 MDHEN and CDR2 SYDVKM. CDR3 length: 13 residues.

The chain couples TRBV5-6 to TRBJ1-4; D is ambiguous. This CDR3 is 13 amino acids long. Trimming stripped 1 base from V and 10 bases from J, with 11 bases between. The germline V gene encodes CDR1 SGHDT and CDR2 YYEEEE. In DNA, the CDR3 is TGTGCCAGCAGCTTGAGGGAGGCCGGAAAACTGTTTTTT. It codes for CASSLREAGKLFF.

The CDR3 region has the DNA TGCGCCAGCAGCCAAGGGGGGCAAGATGAAGCTTTCTTT. This gives the protein CASSQGGQDEAFF. The gene calls are TRBV5-1 and TRBJ1-1; a possible D gene is TRBD1 (6 bases). Germline V CDR1 and CDR2: SGHRS, YFSETQ. The CDR3 length is 13 residues. V lost 4 bases, J lost 7 bases, and 14 bases lay in between.

V is TRBV28 and J is TRBJ1-1, with D possibly TRBD1 on 5 matching bases. V gave up 7 bases and J gave up 3 bases, with 15 bases separating them. The germline V gene encodes CDR1 MDHEN and CDR2 SYDVKM. The CDR3 has 14 residues. The CDR3 region is CASTEPGRDTEAFF. For the CDR3, the DNA is TGTGCCAGCACCGAACCGGGACGGGACACTGAAGCTTTCTTT.

The J gene is TRBJ1-2, the V gene TRBV9; 10 bases agree with TRBD1. V was pared by 4 bases and J by 6 bases, with 9 bases of the junction left unmatched. The CDR3 is 15 amino acids. Per germline, CDR1 SGDLS and CDR2 YYNGEE. The CDR3 DNA is TGTGCCAGCAGCTCTCGGGACAGGGGTATGCATGGCTACACCTTC. Its protein is CASSSRDRGMHGYTF.

In this sample, this clonotype turned up a few times. V is TRBV11-2 and J is TRBJ2-1; 7 bases align to TRBD2. V trimming: 1 base; J trimming: 0 bases; junction bases outside the gene matches: 9. Germline loops: CDR1 SGHAT, CDR2 FQNNGV. This CDR3 region has 18 residues. The CDR3 nucleotides are TGTGCCAGCAGCTTAGTAGGGAGGGGTCTTAGCTCCTACAATGAGCAGTTCTTC. Translation: CASSLVGRGLSSYNEQFF.

This clonotype was observed many times. The gene calls are TRBV7-3 and TRBJ1-1; D ambiguous. The CDR3 has 13 amino acids. Germline-derived CDR1 and CDR2 are SGHTA and FQGTGA. V was clipped by 6 bases and J by 0 bases, with 8 bases between them. Here the CDR3 reads CASSPQMNTEAFF. DNA of the CDR3: TGTGCCAGCAGTCCACAGATGAACACTGAAGCTTTCTTT. The complete variable domain, with remaining parts taken from reference TRBV7-3 and TRBJ1-1, reads GAGVSQTPSNKVTEKGKYVELRCDPISGHTALYWYRQSLGQGPEFLIYFQGTGAADDSGLPNDRFFAVRPEGSVSTLKIQRTERGDSAVYLCASSPQMNTEAFFGQGTRLTVV.

V is TRBV6-2 or TRBV6-3 and J is TRBJ1-5, with D unclear. The CDR3 sequence is 14 residues long. CDR1 and CDR2 from the germline V gene are MNHEY and SVGEGT. V gave up 4 bases and J gave up 7 bases, with 14 bases separating them. CDR3 bases: TGTGCCAGCAGTTTCGATCGACTGGGACAGCCCCAGCATTTT. Its protein is CASSFDRLGQPQHF.

V is TRBV4-1 and J is TRBJ2-7; 11 bases fit TRBD2. This CDR3 is built from 15 residues. Trimming at V came to 3 bases and at J to 1 base, leaving 2 bases not matched to a gene. The germline gives CDR1 MGHRA, CDR2 YSYEKL. As DNA, the CDR3 is TGCGCCAGCAGCCAGGGACTAGCGGATTCCTACGAGCAGTACGTC. Translation gives CASSQGLADSYEQYV.

The V call is TRBV4-3, the J call TRBJ2-1, with D unresolved. Between the trimmed V and J ends, which lost 0 bases and 0 bases, there was a span of 9 bases. This CDR3 is built from 16 residues. The germline V gene encodes CDR1 LGHNA and CDR2 YSLEER. The CDR3 coding sequence is TGCGCCAGCAGCCAAGATTGGACCAGCTCCTACAATGAGCAGTTCTTC. Amino acids: CASSQDWTSSYNEQFF.